A single sample gave rise to the 32 T cell receptor beta chains below, sequenced in a study of shared clonotypes between healthy human individuals. Data came from immunoSEQ multiplex PCR; TCRdb stores just in-frame clones and leaves some out. Among roughly 2.5 million clones listed, around nine tenths were seen once. Specimen: naive CD4+ T cells sorted from blood. This sample's subset: CD45RA+ positively selected. The receptor source for this set is a man between 18 and 35 years old in good health.

The chain combines TRBV6-6 with TRBJ2-3; D uncertain. The V end lost 0 bases, the J end lost 2 bases, and 6 bases lay between the germline ends. In germline, CDR1 is MNHNY, CDR2 SVGAGI (reference sequence). The CDR3 spans 14 residues. In nucleotides, the CDR3 is TGTGCCAGCAGTTACTCCAGGAACACAGATACGCAGTATTTT. It specifies CASSYSRNTDTQYF.

The rearrangement links TRBV5-1 to TRBJ2-5; possibly TRBD1 or TRBD2 for D (5 bases each). Trimming took off 5 bases at V and 1 base at J, with 12 bases between the two ends. Germline loops: CDR1 SGHRS, CDR2 YFSETQ. This CDR3 is 14 amino acids long. Written as DNA, the CDR3 is TGCGCCAGCAGAGAAGGGGAGCCCCAAGAGACCCAGTACTTC. Translated, it gives CASREGEPQETQYF.

This clone was detected only once. The chain has TRBV11-2 and TRBJ2-5; possibly TRBD2 for D (5 bases). CDR3 size: 12 residues. Germline assignment: CDR1 SGHAT and CDR2 FQNNGV. V was cut by 3 bases and J by 7 bases, with 9 bases left in between. DNA for the CDR3: TGTGCCAGCAGCTTCCCCGGGGTGACCCAGTACTTC. Protein: CASSFPGVTQYF.

V usage is TRBV28 and J usage is TRBJ1-4; 9 bases agree with TRBD1. The CDR3 totals 14 residues. Germline lookup yields CDR1 MDHEN and CDR2 SYDVKM. The junction had 5 bases not matched to a gene; V was cut back by 5 bases and J by 7 bases. The CDR3 DNA follows: TGTGCCAGCAGTCACAGGGGGCAGTTTGAAAAACTGTTTTTT. It translates to CASSHRGQFEKLFF.

The J gene is TRBJ1-2, the V gene TRBV29-1; D may be TRBD1 (6 bases). This CDR3 contains 12 residues. Trimming took 8 bases from V and 8 from J, leaving 18 bases between them. CDR1 is SQVTM, CDR2 ANQGSEA, per germline. CDR3 protein: CSHGGAGAGYTF. The CDR3 DNA sequence: TGCAGCCATGGGGGGGCCGGAGCCGGCTACACCTTC.

As regards this clone: Other DNA sequences within the sample encode an identical CDR3. This chain connects TRBV2 to TRBJ1-5; perhaps TRBD1 as D (6 bases). The CDR3 runs to 15 residues. V was shortened by 4 bases and J by 4 bases, with 14 bases between the two germline ends. Germline CDR1 reads SNHLY; CDR2 reads FYNNEI. CDR3 protein: CASSVSGQLNQPQHF. The CDR3 DNA sequence: TGTGCCAGCAGTGTCTCTGGACAGTTAAATCAGCCCCAGCATTTT. Combining the CDR3 with reference TRBV2 and TRBJ1-5 gives the whole variable domain EPEVTQTPSHQVTQMGQEVILRCVPISNHLYFYWYRQILGQKVEFLVSFYNNEISEKSEIFDDQFSVERPDGSNFTLKIRSTKLEDSAMYFCASSVSGQLNQPQHFGDGTRLSIL.

This chain joins TRBV28 and TRBJ2-7, with no clear D. The germline V gene encodes CDR1 MDHEN and CDR2 SYDVKM. Between the trimmed V and J ends, which lost 5 bases and 3 bases, there was a span of 20 bases. The CDR3 is 16 residues long. CDR3 in amino acids: CASSALGSVLHYEQYF. The CDR3 DNA reads as TGTGCCAGCAGTGCCCTGGGATCGGTGCTTCACTACGAGCAGTACTTC. Full variable domain (outside the CDR3, taken from reference TRBV28 and TRBJ2-7): DVKVTQSSRYLVKRTGEKVFLECVQDMDHENMFWYRQDPGLGLRLIYFSYDVKMKEKGDIPEGYSVSREKKERFSLILESASTNQTSMYLCASSALGSVLHYEQYFGPGTRLTVT.

The J gene is TRBJ2-1, the V gene TRBV15; TRBD1 might be the D (6 bases). The ends were cut back, 3 bases at V and 0 bases at J, with 9 bases in the middle. The CDR3 loop spans 15 amino acids. CDR1 and CDR2 from the germline V gene are LNHNV and YYDKDF (reference sequence). The chain's CDR3 is CATSSTGSSYNEQFF. CDR3 sequence (DNA): TGTGCCACCAGCAGTACAGGGAGCTCCTACAATGAGCAGTTCTTC.

V is TRBV7-9 and J is TRBJ1-4, with TRBD1 matching 7 bases. CDR1 and CDR2 (germline): SEHNR, FQNEAQ (reference sequence). Trimming removed 5 bases from V and 6 bases from J; junction bases left unmatched: 9. The CDR3 contains 15 residues. The CDR3: CASSPRRDSDEKLFF. The CDR3 bases are TGTGCCAGCAGCCCGAGACGGGACAGTGATGAAAAACTGTTTTTT.

V and J are TRBV27 and TRBJ2-1, with no clear D. In germline, CDR1 is MNHEY, CDR2 SMNVEV (reference sequence). The CDR3 spans 14 residues. Trimming took off 4 bases at V and 0 bases at J, with 7 bases between the two ends. The CDR3, as DNA: TGTGCCAGCAGTTCCGACGTCTCCTACAATGAGCAGTTCTTC. This encodes CASSSDVSYNEQFF.

The rearrangement links TRBV5-4 to TRBJ1-5, with D unresolved. The V end was cut by 2 bases, the J end by 5 bases, with 5 bases between. Per the germline V gene, CDR1 is SGHNT and CDR2 is YYREEE (reference sequence). The length of the CDR3 is 12 residues. The CDR3 reads CASSFFDQPQHF. The DNA of the CDR3 is TGTGCCAGCAGCTTTTTTGATCAGCCCCAGCATTTT.

V is TRBV6-1 and J is TRBJ1-5; TRBD1 is a possible D gene (5 bases). V was shortened by 3 bases and J by 1 base, with 10 bases between the two germline ends. Germline CDR1 reads MNHNS; CDR2 reads SASEGT. This CDR3 region has 15 residues. CDR3 loop: CASSDPRGSNQPQHF. The CDR3 DNA is TGTGCCAGCAGTGACCCGCGGGGCAGCAATCAGCCCCAGCATTTT.

The chain combines TRBV7-2 with TRBJ1-6, with D possibly matching TRBD1 (5 bases). With 6 bases removed from V and 4 bases from J, the gap between germline ends came to 13 bases. Germline CDR1 and CDR2: SGHTA and FQGNSA. The CDR3 loop spans 15 amino acids. The CDR3, as DNA: TGTGCCAGCAGGGAACAGGATAGTTATAATTCACCCCTCCACTTT. Translating it yields CASREQDSYNSPLHF. Looking up the rest from reference TRBV7-2 and TRBJ1-6 gives the full variable domain: GAGVSQSPSNKVTEKGKDVELRCDPISGHTALYWYRQSLGQGLEFLIYFQGNSAPDKSGLPSDRFSAERTGGSVSTLTIQRTQQEDSAVYLCASREQDSYNSPLHFGNGTRLTVT.

DNA of the CDR3: TGCGCCAGCAGCCAAGATCTCACAGGCCATCAGCCCCAGCATTTT. Its translation: CASSQDLTGHQPQHF. The V call is TRBV4-3, the J call TRBJ1-5; possibly TRBD1 for D (5 bases). This CDR3 has 15 amino acids. Germline V gives CDR1 LGHNA, CDR2 YSLEER. With 0 bases removed from V and 5 bases from J, the gap between germline ends came to 11 bases.

The chain has TRBV10-3 and TRBJ1-4, with no clear D. Germline values: CDR1 ENHRY, CDR2 SYGVKD. The CDR3 sequence is 13 residues long. V was clipped by 3 bases and J by 4 bases, with 6 bases between them. The CDR3 spells CAISDSVNEKLFF. CDR3 nucleotides: TGTGCCATCAGTGATTCAGTTAATGAAAAACTGTTTTTT.

About this clone: The same CDR3 also results from other DNA sequences found in this sample. V usage is TRBV5-4 and J usage is TRBJ1-4; unclear D gene. The CDR3 runs to 14 residues. V lost 0 bases to trimming and J lost 8 bases, with 11 bases between them. In germline, CDR1 is SGHNT, CDR2 YYREEE (reference sequence). The CDR3 is CASSLGGVGEKLFF. CDR3 sequence (DNA): TGTGCCAGCAGCTTGGGTGGAGTAGGGGAAAAACTGTTTTTT.

V usage is TRBV6-1 and J usage is TRBJ2-7; 8 bases line up with TRBD1. Trimming took 1 base from V and 1 from J; bases not matched to a gene: 6. The CDR3 runs to 16 residues. Germline-derived CDR1 and CDR2 are MNHNS and SASEGT. The CDR3 DNA reads TGTGCCAGCAGTGAAGGGTGGACAGGGATTTCCTACGAGCAGTACTTC. This sequence encodes CASSEGWTGISYEQYF.

The V and J genes are TRBV5-1 and TRBJ1-4; TRBD1 aligns across 8 bases. The J segment lost 7 bases and the V segment lost 2 bases, leaving 7 bases of the junction unmatched. The CDR3 spans 15 residues. Looked up from germline, CDR1 is SGHRS and CDR2 is YFSETQ. The CDR3 nucleotides are TGCGCCAGCAGCTTACTTGGACAGGGAACTGAAAAACTGTTTTTT. Its protein product is CASSLLGQGTEKLFF.

A word on this clone: The same CDR3 also results from other DNA sequences found in this sample. The CDR3 loop is CASSWDGDSNQPQHF. CDR3 coding DNA: TGCGCCAGCAGTTGGGACGGGGATAGCAATCAGCCCCAGCATTTT. V is TRBV5-1 and J is TRBJ1-5, with a weak D call TRBD1 (5 bases). Germline values: CDR1 SGHRS, CDR2 YFSETQ. This CDR3 region has 15 residues. V was trimmed by 5 bases and J by 0 bases, leaving 12 bases between them.

The J gene is TRBJ2-2, the V gene TRBV7-2; tentatively, D is TRBD1 (6 bases). The CDR3 is made up of 17 amino acids. V lost 1 base and J 13 bases, leaving 25 bases between the germline ends. Germline lookup yields CDR1 SGHTA and CDR2 FQGNSA. The CDR3 DNA is TGTGCCAGCAGCTTAGATTTCTTGGACAGAGGATCAATGGGGCTGTTTTTT. This sequence encodes CASSLDFLDRGSMGLFF. The full variable domain, its missing parts supplied by reference TRBV7-2 and TRBJ2-2, is GAGVSQSPSNKVTEKGKDVELRCDPISGHTALYWYRQSLGQGLEFLIYFQGNSAPDKSGLPSDRFSAERTGGSVSTLTIQRTQQEDSAVYLCASSLDFLDRGSMGLFFGEGSRLTVL.

Remarks on this clone: The same CDR3 is also encoded by other DNA sequences in this sample. The chain is built from TRBV30 and TRBJ1-6; tentative D call: TRBD1 (6 bases). The ends were cut back, 3 bases at V and 0 bases at J, with 15 bases in the middle. Germline assignment: CDR1 GTSNPN and CDR2 SVGIG (reference sequence). The CDR3 loop spans 17 amino acids. The CDR3 region is CAWSRDRTSSYNSPLHF. The CDR3 DNA sequence: TGTGCCTGGAGCCGAGACAGGACCAGCTCCTATAATTCACCCCTCCACTTT. The full variable domain, in which reference TRBV30 and TRBJ1-6 provide the parts outside the CDR3, is SQTIHQWPATLVQPVGSPLSLECTVEGTSNPNLYWYRQAAGRGLQLLFYSVGIGQISSEVPQNLSASRPQDRQFILSSKKLLLSDSGFYLCAWSRDRTSSYNSPLHFGNGTRLTVT.

The rearrangement uses TRBV5-4 and TRBJ1-5; a weak D match, TRBD1 (5 bases). The germline CDR1 and CDR2 sequences are SGHNT and YYREEE (reference sequence). The length of the CDR3 is 16 residues. V shed 2 bases and J shed 0 bases, with 12 bases lying between them. The CDR3 is CASSFGPTASNQPQHF. The CDR3 DNA reads as TGTGCCAGCAGCTTTGGCCCGACAGCTAGCAATCAGCCCCAGCATTTT.

The J gene is TRBJ2-7, the V gene TRBV6-6; D is ambiguous. Germline V gene sequence: CDR1 MNHNY, CDR2 SVGAGI (reference sequence). V lost 2 bases to trimming and J lost 1 base, with 6 bases between them. CDR3 size: 13 residues. The CDR3 DNA follows: TGTGCCAGCAGTTACGACAATTCCTACGAGCAGTACTTC. Protein: CASSYDNSYEQYF.

The V call is TRBV27, the J call TRBJ2-5, with a tentative D call TRBD2 (6 bases). Trimming shortened V by 6 bases and J by 3 bases, and 20 bases separated the two germline ends. The CDR3 loop spans 16 amino acids. Germline V gene lookup returns CDR1 MNHEY and CDR2 SMNVEV (reference sequence). The CDR3 nucleotides read TGTGCCAGCAGCCGAGGAGGAGGGGCAGGAGAAGAGACCCAGTACTTC. This translates into CASSRGGGAGEETQYF.

The V gene is TRBV7-9, the J gene TRBJ2-5; 9 bases match TRBD1. This CDR3 has 16 residues. V was clipped by 5 bases and J by 4 bases; unmatched bases: 11. Germline CDR1 and CDR2: SEHNR and FQNEAQ (reference sequence). Written as DNA, the CDR3 is TGTGCCAGCAGCCCCGGGACAGGGTCCTGGGGAGAGACCCAGTACTTC. Its translation: CASSPGTGSWGETQYF.

This chain connects TRBV28 to TRBJ1-1; TRBD1 agrees at 8 bases. V lost 5 bases and J lost 3; bases outside the gene matches: 2. This CDR3 is 13 amino acids long. Germline V lookup: CDR1 MDHEN, CDR2 SYDVKM. The CDR3: CASSPDRDTEAFF. CDR3 DNA sequence: TGTGCCAGCAGTCCGGACAGGGACACTGAAGCTTTCTTT.

This chain links TRBV19 with TRBJ1-1; D not resolved. Germline CDR1 and CDR2: LNHDA and SQIVND (reference sequence). The CDR3 spans 14 residues. Trimming cost V 3 bases and J 5 bases, with 13 bases left between them. CDR3 DNA sequence: TGTGCCAGTAGTATGGACTCCCTGAGGACTGAAGCTTTCTTT. It is translated as CASSMDSLRTEAFF.

The chain joins TRBV11-2 to TRBJ1-1; D unresolved. Trimming pared 3 bases from V and 3 bases from J, leaving 8 bases between. The germline CDR1 and CDR2 sequences are SGHAT and FQNNGV. There are 13 residues in the CDR3. As DNA, the CDR3 is TGTGCCAGCAGCTTCGAAAGGGACACTGAAGCTTTCTTT. Translation gives CASSFERDTEAFF.

V is TRBV18 and J is TRBJ1-1; TRBD1 is a possible D gene (5 bases). The CDR3 totals 17 residues. Germline assignment: CDR1 KGHSH and CDR2 LQKENI. With 1 base removed from V and 11 bases from J, the gap between germline ends came to 26 bases. CDR3 in DNA: TGTGCCAGCTCACCACTTGGGGGGACTCTTGGAGATGTGTGGGCTTTCTTT. Its translation: CASSPLGGTLGDVWAFF.

V is TRBV7-8 and J is TRBJ2-7; weak D call: TRBD1 (6 bases). Germline CDR1 SGHVS, CDR2 FQNEAQ. The CDR3 extends over 15 amino acids. V was cut by 7 bases and J by 3 bases, with 19 bases left in between. The CDR3 DNA sequence: TGTGCCAGCATCCTTTCCCATACAGGGTACTACGAGCAGTACTTC. It is translated as CASILSHTGYYEQYF.

The V gene is TRBV5-1, the J gene TRBJ1-1; 10 nucleotides align to TRBD1. The V and J ends lost 3 bases and 1 base, in that order; junction bases with no gene match: 9. The CDR3 runs to 17 residues. Germline values: CDR1 SGHRS, CDR2 YFSETQ. The CDR3 sequence: CASSSGRTGGTNTEAFF. CDR3 DNA: TGCGCCAGCAGCTCGGGGAGGACAGGGGGGACGAACACTGAAGCTTTCTTT.

The chain uses TRBV10-3 and TRBJ2-3; 9 nucleotides align to TRBD2. Germline CDR1 ENHRY, CDR2 SYGVKD. The CDR3 runs to 14 residues. V dropped 5 bases and J dropped 2; count of bases not matched to a gene: 2. CDR3 in amino acids: CAISSGLATDTQYF. The CDR3 nucleotides read TGTGCCATCAGTTCGGGACTAGCCACAGATACGCAGTATTTT.